The 26 T cell receptor beta chains in this list originate from one sample, sequenced in a study of cytomegalovirus exposure and HLA in healthy donors. Measured with immunoSEQ multiplex PCR; TCRdb has only the in-frame clones, and not every one. The sample includes about 330,000 clones, roughly 88% seen only once; the top ten take over 0.8%. The source material was PBMCs. The source is a woman aged 18-30 years in good health and CMV-seronegative.

The chain links TRBV11-2 to TRBJ2-7; 14 bases fit TRBD2. This CDR3 region has 14 residues. Per germline, CDR1 SGHAT and CDR2 FQNNGV. Trimming at V came to 5 bases and at J to 4 bases, leaving 1 base not matched to a gene. The DNA of the CDR3 is TGTGCCAGCAGCCGACTAGCGGGGGGGTACGAGCAGTACTTC. This gives the protein CASSRLAGGYEQYF.

The chain couples TRBV19 to TRBJ1-2, with D hard to call. The V and J ends lost 7 bases and 2 bases respectively, with 14 bases between them. The CDR3 consists of 14 residues. CDR1 and CDR2 from the germline V gene are LNHDA and SQIVND (reference sequence). The CDR3 DNA is TGTGCCAGTACCACGCGAGCGAAGAACTATGGCTACACCTTC. This translates into CASTTRAKNYGYTF.

V usage is TRBV19 and J usage is TRBJ2-1, with 7 bases fitting TRBD2. Germline CDR1 is LNHDA and CDR2 is SQIVND (reference sequence). Trimming removed 5 bases from V and 2 bases from J; junction bases left unmatched: 6. The CDR3 runs to 15 residues. The CDR3 DNA sequence: TGTGCCAGTAGTCTCAGCGGGGCCACCTACAATGAGCAGTTCTTC. Its translation: CASSLSGATYNEQFF.

The rearrangement uses TRBV5-6 and TRBJ2-7; D unresolved. In germline, CDR1 is SGHDT, CDR2 YYEEEE. The CDR3 is 12 amino acids. Trimming shortened V by 0 bases and J by 4 bases, and 5 bases separated the two germline ends. CDR3 DNA: TGTGCCAGCAGCTTGGATAGATACGAGCAGTACTTC. This gives the protein CASSLDRYEQYF. The whole variable domain, remainder taken from reference TRBV5-6 and TRBJ2-7, is DAGVTQSPTHLIKTRGQQVTLRCSPKSGHDTVSWYQQALGQGPQFIFQYYEEEERQRGNFPDRFSGHQFPNYSSELNVNALLLGDSALYLCASSLDRYEQYFGPGTRLTVT.

The chain combines TRBV7-8 with TRBJ2-6; 8 bases map to TRBD1. CDR1 is SGHVS, CDR2 FQNEAQ, per germline. The CDR3 spans 14 residues. Trimming took 4 bases from V and 11 from J; bases not matched to a gene: 7. The CDR3 protein is CASSSSRTGYVLTF. The CDR3, as DNA: TGTGCCAGCAGCTCTTCCCGGACAGGGTACGTCCTGACTTTC.

The rearrangement uses TRBV13 and TRBJ1-1, with TRBD1 matching 7 bases. This CDR3 is built from 13 residues. With 5 bases clipped from V and 6 bases from J, the junction kept 6 bases outside the gene matches. Germline V gives CDR1 PRHDT, CDR2 FYEKMQ (reference sequence). The CDR3 coding sequence is TGTGCCAGCAGCGACCGACAGGGAGCTGAAGCTTTCTTT. Encoded protein: CASSDRQGAEAFF.

This sequence joins TRBV19 and TRBJ2-1; 11 bases are a match to TRBD1. J gave up 9 bases and V 4 bases, and 2 bases lay outside the gene matches. Germline CDR1 is LNHDA and CDR2 is SQIVND (reference sequence). CDR3 length: 13 residues. In nucleotides, the CDR3 is TGTGCCAGTAGTACGGGGACAGGGGGTGAGCAGTTCTTC. Protein: CASSTGTGGEQFF.

V usage is TRBV6-5 and J usage is TRBJ2-1; TRBD1 aligns across 9 bases. V trimming: 5 bases; J trimming: 8 bases; junction bases outside the gene matches: 4. The length of the CDR3 is 13 residues. Per the germline V gene, CDR1 is MNHEY and CDR2 is SVGAGI. The CDR3, as DNA: TGTGCCAGCAGTAAGGACAGGGGCCATGAGCAGTTCTTC. Translating gives CASSKDRGHEQFF.

This chain connects TRBV4-1 to TRBJ1-5; 10 bases match TRBD1. The germline CDR1 and CDR2 sequences are MGHRA and YSYEKL. After removal of 3 bases from V and 0 bases from J, the junction contained 2 bases not matched to a gene. The CDR3 length is 16 residues. CDR3 coding DNA: TGCGCCAGCAGCCAGACAGGGGGCCCTAGCAATCAGCCCCAGCATTTT. Translation: CASSQTGGPSNQPQHF.

This clone has a handful of counts. The genes are TRBV4-1 and TRBJ1-2, with D maybe TRBD1 (5 bases). V was clipped by 1 base and J by 6 bases, with 12 bases between them. The CDR3 runs 14 residues. Germline V CDR1 and CDR2: MGHRA, YSYEKL. CDR3 sequence (DNA): TGCGCCAGCAGCCAAGCCCCAGGGAAGGATGGCTACACCTTC. The encoded protein is CASSQAPGKDGYTF.

The V call is TRBV2, the J call TRBJ1-2; D gene uncertain. The CDR3 extends over 14 amino acids. The germline V gene has CDR1 SNHLY and CDR2 FYNNEI. V lost 0 bases and J lost 4, with 9 bases in between. The CDR3 is CASSEARGIYGYTF. CDR3 nucleotides: TGTGCCAGCAGTGAAGCGCGAGGGATCTATGGCTACACCTTC.

This rearrangement joins TRBV9 to TRBJ1-2, with D unclear. The V gene's germline CDR1 is SGDLS and CDR2 YYNGEE. The ends were cut back, 3 bases at V and 1 base at J, with 10 bases in the middle. The CDR3 covers 14 residues. The CDR3 loop is CASSAAPGNYGYTF. The CDR3 DNA sequence: TGTGCCAGCAGCGCCGCACCGGGTAACTATGGCTACACCTTC.

This clone was seen just once. DNA for the CDR3: TGTGCCAGCACACTAGCGGTGAACACCGGGGAGCTGTTTTTT. As protein: CASTLAVNTGELFF. V gene TRBV2 combines with J gene TRBJ2-2; 8 bases fit TRBD2. The length of the CDR3 is 14 residues. V dropped 7 bases and J dropped 1; count of bases not matched to a gene: 2. Germline CDR1 is SNHLY and CDR2 is FYNNEI.

The rearrangement uses TRBV10-3 and TRBJ2-7; 10 nucleotides line up with TRBD2. Germline assignment: CDR1 ENHRY and CDR2 SYGVKD. This CDR3 is built from 14 residues. The V segment lost 7 bases and the J segment 4 bases; nucleotides outside the gene matches: 7. The CDR3 DNA reads TGTGCCATCATGCGTACTAGCGGGATTTACGAGCAGTACTTC. This gives the protein CAIMRTSGIYEQYF.

About this clone itself: Other DNA sequences in this specimen translate into the identical CDR3. This chain uses TRBV27 with TRBJ2-1, with TRBD2 identical over 12 bases. The CDR3 runs 16 residues. V trimming: 5 bases; J trimming: 1 base; junction bases outside the gene matches: 3. Germline V CDR1 and CDR2: MNHEY, SMNVEV (reference sequence). CDR3 region: CASSPGLAGSYNEQFF. The CDR3 coding sequence is TGTGCCAGCAGTCCCGGACTAGCGGGGTCCTACAATGAGCAGTTCTTC.

V usage is TRBV19 and J usage is TRBJ2-7; possibly TRBD1 for D (5 bases). CDR3 size: 14 residues. V was trimmed by 5 bases and J by 1 base, leaving 12 bases between them. Germline V gives CDR1 LNHDA, CDR2 SQIVND (reference sequence). CDR3 amino acids: CASSGATSSYEQYF. The CDR3, as DNA: TGTGCCAGTAGTGGGGCAACCTCATCCTACGAGCAGTACTTC.

This clone occurred once. The chain combines TRBV4-3 with TRBJ2-1; the D is unclear. Between the trimmed V and J ends, which lost 0 bases and 8 bases, there was a span of 14 bases. CDR3 length: 15 amino acids. Germline CDR1 is LGHNA and CDR2 is YSLEER. Written as DNA, the CDR3 is TGCGCCAGCAGCCAAGATCCCCGAGCACCCGATGAGCAGTTCTTC. Its translation is CASSQDPRAPDEQFF.

V and J are TRBV7-2 and TRBJ2-5, with 9 bases aligning to TRBD1. The junction had 15 bases not matched to a gene; V was cut back by 4 bases and J by 3 bases. Germline-derived CDR1 and CDR2 are SGHTA and FQGNSA. This CDR3 is 18 amino acids long. This CDR3 is CASSSTRDRVIGEETQYF. Written as DNA, the CDR3 is TGTGCCAGCAGCTCCACCCGGGACAGGGTGATCGGGGAAGAGACCCAGTACTTC.

The rearrangement links TRBV6-5 to TRBJ2-7; maybe TRBD1 (6 bases). V lost 3 bases, J lost 3 bases, and 15 bases lay in between. The CDR3 totals 15 residues. In germline, CDR1 is MNHEY, CDR2 SVGAGI. The CDR3 nucleotides are TGTGCCAGCAGTTATTCCTGGACAGCGAACTACGAGCAGTACTTC. Encoded protein: CASSYSWTANYEQYF.

The chain employs TRBV6-1 and TRBJ2-3; D might be TRBD2 (7 bases). V gave up 3 bases and J gave up 2 bases, with 12 bases separating them. Per germline, CDR1 MNHNS and CDR2 SASEGT. The CDR3 extends over 15 amino acids. CDR3 amino acids: CASSDKRDITDTQYF. CDR3 DNA: TGTGCCAGCAGTGATAAGCGGGACATCACAGATACGCAGTATTTT.

This clone was seen a handful of times. J is TRBJ2-5 and V is TRBV4-1; 7 bases agree with TRBD2. J gave up 5 bases and V 1 base, and 4 bases lay outside the gene matches. CDR3 length: 14 residues. Germline V lookup: CDR1 MGHRA, CDR2 YSYEKL. Here the CDR3 DNA reads TGCGCCAGCAGCCAAGGCCTAGCGGTGGAGACCCAGTACTTC. Translation: CASSQGLAVETQYF.

The rearrangement links TRBV27 to TRBJ1-5, with 8 positions matching TRBD1. The CDR3 spans 14 residues. The V gene's germline CDR1 is MNHEY and CDR2 SMNVEV (reference sequence). V shed 5 bases and J 8 bases; nucleotides not matched to a gene: 8. CDR3 protein: CASSPGTGSEPQHF. In DNA, the CDR3 is TGTGCCAGCAGTCCGGGGACAGGCTCGGAGCCCCAGCATTTT.

The gene calls are TRBV7-2 and TRBJ2-7; maybe TRBD2 (6 bases). CDR3 length equals 18 residues. Between the trimmed V and J ends, which lost 1 base and 6 bases, there was a span of 25 bases. Germline CDR1 reads SGHTA; CDR2 reads FQGNSA. The CDR3 is CASSLVGGFVGSTGEQYF. CDR3 nucleotide sequence: TGTGCCAGCAGCTTAGTTGGAGGTTTTGTCGGGAGTACTGGCGAGCAGTACTTC.

This clone occurred once. The sample contains more than one DNA sequence encoding this CDR3. As DNA, the CDR3 is TGTGCCAGCAGCTTGGGGGCCAGTTACGAGCAGTACTTC. Amino acids: CASSLGASYEQYF. The chain is built from TRBV5-6 and TRBJ2-7; D is unresolved. The CDR3 is made up of 13 amino acids. V was clipped by 0 bases and J by 4 bases, with 8 bases between them. Germline CDR1 and CDR2: SGHDT and YYEEEE.

The rearrangement uses TRBV9 and TRBJ1-2; D possibly corresponds to TRBD1 (6 bases). This CDR3 region has 15 residues. Germline CDR1 is SGDLS and CDR2 is YYNGEE. V lost 0 bases and J lost 3, with 12 bases in between. For the CDR3, the DNA is TGTGCCAGCAGCGTAGCTCGGGGGGGCTACTATGGCTACACCTTC. It yields the protein CASSVARGGYYGYTF.

The chain links TRBV11-2 to TRBJ1-4; no definite D call. From germline, CDR1 is SGHAT and CDR2 FQNNGV. Trimming cost V 0 bases and J 12 bases, with 14 bases left between them. The length of the CDR3 is 14 residues. The CDR3 is CASSLDPGGWELFF. CDR3 coding DNA: TGTGCCAGCAGCTTAGACCCCGGAGGGTGGGAACTGTTTTTT.